What follows are 23 T cell receptor beta chains derived from one specimen sequenced in a study of blood T cell repertoires in COVID-19. Sequencing was performed with immunoSEQ multiplex PCR; in TCRdb, only in-frame clones are kept and a portion is missing. The sample holds fewer than 110,000 clones, 85% seen once. Sequencing input: peripheral blood. The receptors were sampled from a woman in her seventies with active or convalescent COVID-19.

The chain couples TRBV2 to TRBJ2-2, with 11 bases lining up with TRBD1. Germline assignment: CDR1 SNHLY and CDR2 FYNNEI. The CDR3 totals 14 residues. V shed 7 bases and J 6 bases; nucleotides not matched to a gene: 4. CDR3: CASIRTGGSGELFF. The CDR3 DNA follows: TGTGCCAGCATAAGGACAGGGGGCTCCGGGGAGCTGTTTTTT. Variable domain in full (rest from reference TRBV2 and TRBJ2-2): EPEVTQTPSHQVTQMGQEVILRCVPISNHLYFYWYRQILGQKVEFLVSFYNNEISEKSEIFDDQFSVERPDGSNFTLKIRSTKLEDSAMYFCASIRTGGSGELFFGEGSRLTVL.

In this sample, this clone turned up once. This chain's CDR3 is CASSQTAGSYEQYF. The CDR3 DNA sequence: TGTGCCAGCAGCCAGACAGCGGGGAGCTACGAGCAGTACTTC. The V gene is TRBV7-3, the J gene TRBJ2-7; 7 bases line up with TRBD2. V lost 5 bases to trimming and J lost 3 bases; unmatched junction nucleotides: 7. The CDR3 spans 14 residues. Germline-derived CDR1 and CDR2 are SGHTA and FQGTGA.

The CDR3 region is CAWSRQGAEKLFF. CDR3 nucleotides: TGTGCCTGGAGTCGACAGGGGGCTGAAAAACTGTTTTTT. The rearrangement links TRBV30 to TRBJ1-4, with TRBD1 identical over 10 bases. Trimming cost V 2 bases and J 7 bases; bases outside gene matches: 1. Germline CDR1 is GTSNPN and CDR2 is SVGIG (reference sequence). The CDR3 has 13 residues.

The rearrangement uses TRBV9 and TRBJ2-6, with 8 bases that match TRBD1. Germline loops: CDR1 SGDLS, CDR2 YYNGEE. The CDR3 is 18 amino acids. Trimming took 7 bases from V and 0 from J; bases not matched to a gene: 12. The CDR3 sequence is CASAPRTGIFSGANVLTF. The CDR3 DNA is TGTGCCAGCGCGCCGAGGACAGGGATATTCTCTGGGGCCAACGTCCTGACTTTC. Full variable domain (outside the CDR3, taken from reference TRBV9 and TRBJ2-6): DSGVTQTPKHLITATGQRVTLRCSPRSGDLSVYWYQQSLDQGLQFLIQYYNGEERAKGNILERFSAQQFPDLHSELNLSSLELGDSALYFCASAPRTGIFSGANVLTFGAGSRLTVL.

The genes are TRBV6-2 or TRBV6-3 and TRBJ2-1; 8 positions match TRBD2. J lost 2 bases, V lost 0 bases, and 6 bases had no gene match. The CDR3 extends over 17 amino acids. The germline CDR1 and CDR2 sequences are MNHEY and SVGEGT. The CDR3 DNA follows: TGTGCCAGCAGTTACTCGTCCACTAGCGGAGCCTACAATGAGCAGTTCTTC. As protein: CASSYSSTSGAYNEQFF.

CDR3: CASSPRALRASGYNEQFF. In nucleotides, the CDR3 is TGTGCCAGCTCACCGCGAGCCTTGAGGGCTAGCGGATACAATGAGCAGTTCTTC. This chain connects TRBV18 to TRBJ2-1; 7 bases are shared with TRBD2. With 3 bases clipped from V and 4 bases from J, the junction kept 15 bases outside the gene matches. The CDR3 length is 18 residues. Germline CDR1 is KGHSH and CDR2 is LQKENI. The full variable domain, rest sourced from reference TRBV18 and TRBJ2-1, is NAGVMQNPRHLVRRRGQEARLRCSPMKGHSHVYWYRQLPEEGLKFMVYLQKENIIDESGMPKERFSAEFPKEGPSILRIQQVVRGDSAAYFCASSPRALRASGYNEQFFGPGTRLTVL.

The gene calls are TRBV28 and TRBJ2-5; TRBD2 matches 8 bases. The CDR3 runs 15 residues. The germline V gene encodes CDR1 MDHEN and CDR2 SYDVKM. The V segment lost 5 bases and the J segment 2 bases; nucleotides outside the gene matches: 7. The CDR3 bases are TGTGCCAGCAGTAAGAGCGGGGGCCCTCAAGAGACCCAGTACTTC. Translation gives CASSKSGGPQETQYF.

The chain uses TRBV5-1 and TRBJ2-2, with 7 bases identical to TRBD1. The CDR3 is 15 amino acids. The V segment lost 0 bases and the J segment 8 bases; nucleotides outside the gene matches: 7. Germline V CDR1 and CDR2: SGHRS, YFSETQ. CDR3 nucleotide sequence: TGCGCCAGCAGCTTGGCCAAAACAGGGGCAGGGGAGCTGTTTTTT. The encoded protein is CASSLAKTGAGELFF.

Turning to this clone: This same CDR3 is encoded by further DNA sequences in the sample. This chain uses TRBV19 with TRBJ2-3, with D tentatively TRBD1 (6 bases). The germline V gene has CDR1 LNHDA and CDR2 SQIVND (reference sequence). Trimming cost V 3 bases and J 3 bases, with 10 bases left between them. The CDR3 spans 14 residues. The CDR3 loop is CASSILTGTDTQYF. CDR3 DNA: TGTGCCAGTAGTATCCTTACAGGGACAGATACGCAGTATTTT.

This chain uses TRBV28 with TRBJ2-7; the match to TRBD1 covers 8 bases. The CDR3 has 15 amino acids. Looked up from germline, CDR1 is MDHEN and CDR2 is SYDVKM. V shed 6 bases and J 9 bases; nucleotides not matched to a gene: 16. CDR3 residues: CASSPWTGKGGWQYF. The CDR3 coding sequence is TGTGCCAGCAGCCCTTGGACAGGGAAAGGGGGATGGCAGTACTTC.

The rearrangement joins TRBV25-1 to TRBJ2-3; TRBD1 matches at 9 bases. CDR3 length: 16 residues. From germline, CDR1 is MGHDK and CDR2 SYGVNS. The junction had 9 bases not matched to a gene; V was cut back by 4 bases and J by 4 bases. CDR3 sequence reads: CASSASPGQGSDTQYF. The CDR3 nucleotides are TGTGCCAGCAGTGCCTCCCCCGGACAGGGGTCAGATACGCAGTATTTT.

The V gene is TRBV2, the J gene TRBJ1-1, with D perhaps matching TRBD1 (5 bases). Germline CDR1 SNHLY, CDR2 FYNNEI. V gave up 5 bases and J gave up 3 bases, with 13 bases separating them. The CDR3 contains 14 residues. CDR3 nucleotide sequence: TGTGCCAGCAGTCCTCAGGGTACTGACACTGAAGCTTTCTTT. Encoded protein: CASSPQGTDTEAFF.

This chain connects TRBV7-9 to TRBJ1-5; the D is unclear. Germline values: CDR1 SEHNR, CDR2 FQNEAQ (reference sequence). This CDR3 has 15 residues. V lost 1 base and J 6 bases, leaving 13 bases between the germline ends. Written as DNA, the CDR3 is TGTGCCAGCAGCTTAGGTGGCAGTACGGGTCAGCCCCAGCATTTT. Its protein is CASSLGGSTGQPQHF.

This chain connects TRBV9 to TRBJ2-3; D might be TRBD1 (6 bases). Between the trimmed V and J ends, which lost 4 bases and 2 bases, there was a span of 14 bases. The CDR3 consists of 15 residues. From germline, CDR1 is SGDLS and CDR2 YYNGEE. The CDR3 sequence is CASSKGGHPTDTQYF. Written as DNA, the CDR3 is TGTGCCAGCAGCAAAGGGGGACATCCCACAGATACGCAGTATTTT.

This chain uses TRBV4-1 with TRBJ2-1, with 11 nucleotides matching TRBD2. After removal of 6 bases from V and 12 bases from J, the junction contained 13 bases not matched to a gene. Germline lookup yields CDR1 MGHRA and CDR2 YSYEKL. The CDR3 loop spans 15 amino acids. CDR3 DNA sequence: TGCGCCAGCAGACCCACTAGCGGGAGACTTGGAGGGCAGTTCTTC. It specifies CASRPTSGRLGGQFF.

This chain joins TRBV29-1 and TRBJ1-4; the D is unclear. V lost 7 bases to trimming and J lost 5 bases, with 11 bases between them. The CDR3 is 12 amino acids. Germline values: CDR1 SQVTM, CDR2 ANQGSEA. CDR3 amino acids: CSASGLNEKLFF. CDR3 in DNA: TGCAGCGCCTCTGGGCTGAATGAAAAACTGTTTTTT.

This clone appeared a few times. V and J are TRBV6-6 and TRBJ2-7, with TRBD2 matching 7 bases. Looked up from germline, CDR1 is MNHNY and CDR2 is SVGAGI (reference sequence). Trimming took 4 bases from V and 2 from J; bases not matched to a gene: 5. The CDR3 length is 14 residues. The CDR3 coding sequence is TGTGCCAGCAGTTCGTCAGGGAGGGCCTACGAGCAGTACTTC. This translates into CASSSSGRAYEQYF.

The J gene is TRBJ1-2, the V gene TRBV28; 9 bases line up with TRBD1. V was clipped by 1 base and J by 5 bases; unmatched bases: 5. The CDR3 totals 15 residues. The germline V gene encodes CDR1 MDHEN and CDR2 SYDVKM. The CDR3 DNA sequence: TGTGCCAGCAGTTTATCAGGGGACAGGGAATATGGCTACACCTTC. The encoded protein is CASSLSGDREYGYTF.

The V and J genes are TRBV19 and TRBJ1-5; perhaps TRBD1 as D (6 bases). V was pared by 5 bases and J by 0 bases, with 14 bases between. CDR3 length: 16 residues. Looked up from germline, CDR1 is LNHDA and CDR2 is SQIVND (reference sequence). The CDR3 here is CASSARTAYSNQPQHF. The DNA for the CDR3 is TGTGCCAGTAGTGCCCGGACAGCATATAGCAATCAGCCCCAGCATTTT. The full variable domain, in which reference TRBV19 and TRBJ1-5 provide the parts outside the CDR3, is DGGITQSPKYLFRKEGQNVTLSCEQNLNHDAMYWYRQDPGQGLRLIYYSQIVNDFQKGDIAEGYSVSREKKESFPLTVTSAQKNPTAFYLCASSARTAYSNQPQHFGDGTRLSIL.

This sequence joins TRBV5-5 and TRBJ1-1; 7 bases are a match to TRBD1. Germline assignment: CDR1 SGHKS and CDR2 YYEKEE (reference sequence). The V and J ends lost 0 bases and 11 bases, in that order; junction bases with no gene match: 10. The CDR3 totals 14 residues. The CDR3 DNA reads as TGTGCCAGCAGCTTGGCAGGGGGAATTGTTGGGGCTTTCTTT. This gives the protein CASSLAGGIVGAFF.

The genes are TRBV7-2 and TRBJ2-1, with D perhaps TRBD2 (7 bases). The CDR3 totals 18 residues. Looked up from germline, CDR1 is SGHTA and CDR2 is FQGNSA. The V gene lost 4 bases and the J gene lost 7 bases, with 26 bases spanning the gap. CDR3 protein: CASSSRWGWGGSRNEQFF. The CDR3 bases are TGTGCCAGCAGCTCCCGCTGGGGGTGGGGGGGCTCCAGGAATGAGCAGTTCTTC.

The chain joins TRBV15 to TRBJ1-1; TRBD1 matches 10 bases. Germline V gene sequence: CDR1 LNHNV, CDR2 YYDKDF (reference sequence). The CDR3 covers 14 residues. The V and J ends lost 0 bases and 6 bases, in that order; junction bases with no gene match: 1. This chain's CDR3 is CATSREGQGSEAFF. CDR3 coding DNA: TGTGCCACCAGCAGAGAGGGACAGGGGTCTGAAGCTTTCTTT.

The chain joins TRBV4-3 to TRBJ1-2; tentatively, D is TRBD1 (5 bases). V gave up 0 bases and J gave up 7 bases, with 15 bases separating them. The CDR3 extends over 15 amino acids. CDR1 is LGHNA and CDR2 is YSLEER in the germline V gene. CDR3: CASSQDFRDGLGYTF. CDR3 DNA sequence: TGCGCCAGCAGCCAAGATTTCAGGGATGGGCTTGGCTACACCTTC.